The 12 T cell receptor beta chains given below trace back to one sample, sequenced in a study of blood T cell repertoires in COVID-19. Sequencing was performed with immunoSEQ multiplex PCR; in TCRdb, only in-frame clones are kept and a portion is missing. Here the sample spans 150,000 to 200,000 clones, about 85% being singletons. The source material was PBMCs or T cells enriched from blood (not recorded which). All receptors come from a woman in her 40s in a cohort exposed to, infected with or recovered from COVID-19 (not recorded which).

The J gene is TRBJ2-7, the V gene TRBV7-9; D is perhaps TRBD1 (6 bases). CDR3 length: 14 residues. Germline loops: CDR1 SEHNR, CDR2 FQNEAQ (reference sequence). Trimming pared 2 bases from V and 2 bases from J, leaving 10 bases between. CDR3 nucleotides: TGTGCCAGCAGCTTACGAGACAGGACCTACGAGCAGTACTTC. Its protein product is CASSLRDRTYEQYF.

The chain's CDR3 is CASSRRDRGPNTEAFF. CDR3 in DNA: TGTGCCAGCAGCCGTCGAGACAGGGGACCGAACACTGAAGCTTTCTTT. The rearrangement links TRBV13 to TRBJ1-1; 8 bases line up with TRBD1. V was clipped by 5 bases and J by 1 base; unmatched bases: 9. The CDR3 length is 16 residues. CDR1 PRHDT and CDR2 FYEKMQ come from the germline V gene (reference sequence).

The J gene is TRBJ1-1, the V gene TRBV5-1; weak D call: TRBD1 (5 bases). The CDR3 is 16 residues long. The V and J ends lost 1 base and 1 base respectively, with 14 bases between them. The V gene's germline CDR1 is SGHRS and CDR2 YFSETQ. The DNA of the CDR3 is TGCGCCAGCAGCTTGTGGGGGGATTCGCGGAACACTGAAGCTTTCTTT. Its translation is CASSLWGDSRNTEAFF.

The V and J genes are TRBV3-1 (or the pseudogene TRBV3-2) and TRBJ1-2; D is perhaps TRBD1 (5 bases). Germline CDR1 reads LGHDT; CDR2 reads YNNKEL (reference sequence). This CDR3 spans 15 amino acids. Trimming left V 8 bases short and J 6 bases short, with 22 bases between. DNA for the CDR3: TGTGCCAGCGCCGGGGGTACATCAGGGTACCATGGCTACACCTTC. It translates to CASAGGTSGYHGYTF.

The chain recombines TRBV9 with TRBJ2-2; a possible D gene is TRBD2 (7 bases). V lost 4 bases and J lost 4, with 14 bases in between. Per the germline V gene, CDR1 is SGDLS and CDR2 is YYNGEE. CDR3 length: 15 amino acids. CDR3 protein: CASSPGGGSTGELFF. The CDR3 DNA is TGTGCCAGCAGCCCAGGCGGGGGCAGCACCGGGGAGCTGTTTTTT.

This clone was detected only once. The gene calls are TRBV6-5 and TRBJ1-1; D is perhaps TRBD1 (6 bases). The CDR3 is 16 amino acids. Trimming removed 2 bases at V and 2 bases at J, with 15 bases between. CDR1 and CDR2 (germline): MNHEY, SVGAGI. CDR3 in DNA: TGTGCCAGCAGTTACGCCGACAGGAGTCTAAACACTGAAGCTTTCTTT. Its protein product is CASSYADRSLNTEAFF.

The chain recombines TRBV4-2 with TRBJ2-1; TRBD2 matches at 9 bases. Germline lookup yields CDR1 LGHNA and CDR2 YNFKEQ. CDR3 size: 17 residues. The J segment lost 1 base and the V segment lost 3 bases, leaving 7 bases of the junction unmatched. CDR3 residues: CASSQEREELSYNEQFF. The CDR3 nucleotides read TGTGCCAGCAGCCAGGAGCGGGAGGAGCTGTCCTACAATGAGCAGTTCTTC.

V gene TRBV11-2 combines with J gene TRBJ2-7; the match to TRBD2 covers 9 bases. The CDR3 covers 17 residues. Germline trimming cut 5 bases from V and 7 bases from J; bases unmatched to any gene: 18. CDR1 is SGHAT and CDR2 is FQNNGV in the germline V gene. CDR3 amino acids: CASSASIKVAGDNEQYF. In DNA form, the CDR3 reads TGTGCCAGCAGCGCGTCTATTAAGGTAGCGGGGGACAATGAGCAGTACTTC. Complete variable domain (other parts from reference TRBV11-2 and TRBJ2-7): EAGVAQSPRYKIIEKRQSVAFWCNPISGHATLYWYQQILGQGPKLLIQFQNNGVVDDSQLPKDRFSAERLKGVDSTLKIQPAKLEDSAVYLCASSASIKVAGDNEQYFGPGTRLTVT.

In its sample, this clone was seen a few times. The chain couples TRBV10-3 to TRBJ1-6; D possibly corresponds to TRBD1 (6 bases). This CDR3 comprises 15 residues. V dropped 6 bases and J dropped 8 bases, with 17 bases sitting between them. CDR1 and CDR2 (germline): ENHRY, SYGVKD. The CDR3 DNA sequence: TGTGCCATCAGCCCGAAGGGAGGGGGAGATTCACCCCTCCACTTT. Protein product: CAISPKGGGDSPLHF.

The chain combines TRBV21-1 with TRBJ1-1. TRBV21-1 is given as a pseudogene. This CDR3 region has 14 residues. The CDR3: CASSKAEGSTEAFF. The DNA for the CDR3 is TGTGCCAGCAGCAAAGCGGAGGGAAGCACTGAAGCTTTCTTT.

This clone was picked up one time. The V gene is TRBV24-1, the J gene TRBJ1-3; D remains unclear. The CDR3 is 15 amino acids. Germline V gene sequence: CDR1 KGHDR, CDR2 SFDVKD. The V end was cut by 3 bases, the J end by 4 bases, with 12 bases between. CDR3 nucleotides: TGTGCCACCAGTGATCCTCAGGATACCGGAAACACCATATATTTT. This translates into CATSDPQDTGNTIYF.

The genes are TRBV7-9 and TRBJ2-7, with 7 bases matching TRBD2. Germline-derived CDR1 and CDR2 are SEHNR and FQNEAQ (reference sequence). V lost 5 bases, J lost 4 bases, and 2 bases stayed unmatched. The CDR3 extends over 12 amino acids. CDR3 sequence (DNA): TGTGCCAGCAGCCTTAGCGGGTACGAGCAGTACTTC. Its translation: CASSLSGYEQYF.